This TCR beta chain was profiled in a study of OX40 agonist ivuxolimab in advanced cancers. Study at large: Averaging about 60 years in age, with a range of 23 to 79, the cohort was 82.7% male. Study-wide points: In the 0.1 to 3.0 mg/kg range, CD4+ and CD8+ blood T cells had expanded clonally by week 6.

Clones were read by immunoSEQ multiplex PCR, and TCRdb kept only the in-frame ones, dropping some. The data hold about 100,000 clones, with 91% observed a single time. Samples were taken at baseline and on day 1 of cycles 4 and 7. The sample holds one count of this clone. Antigen unknown. The sample was CD4+ or CD8+ T cells sorted from blood, taken in a trial of the OX40 agonist ivuxolimab. The TCR sequence derives from an adult with an advanced solid tumor such as melanoma, head and neck, liver or kidney cancer.

The CDR3 DNA reads as TGTGCCAGTAGTGGGACTAGCGGGAGGGCCAATGAGCAGTTCTTC. Translating gives CASSGTSGRANEQFF. The chain combines TRBV19 with TRBJ2-1; TRBD2 agrees at 16 bases. This CDR3 has 15 residues. CDR1 LNHDA and CDR2 SQIVND come from the germline V gene (reference sequence). V shed 5 bases and J 6 bases; nucleotides not matched to a gene: 1.